Shown below are 28 T cell receptor beta chains from a single sample sequenced in a study of cytomegalovirus exposure and HLA in healthy donors. Use of 60 Vbeta and 13 Jbeta primers characterized the PCR. Generated by immunoSEQ multiplex PCR, the TCRdb table keeps only in-frame clones and is missing some. The data contain some 140,000 clones, 77% of them singletons. Sample: PBMCs. The receptors shown here come from a woman in her forties in good health and CMV-seronegative.

The chain carries TRBV7-9 and TRBJ1-4; possible D gene TRBD1, 5 bases. The CDR3 has 16 amino acids. V was cut by 1 base and J by 8 bases, with 17 bases left in between. Per the germline V gene, CDR1 is SEHNR and CDR2 is FQNEAQ (reference sequence). The CDR3 DNA reads as TGTGCCAGCAGCTTAGGGGGGGTGGGGTTTCAGGAAAAACTGTTTTTT. Protein product: CASSLGGVGFQEKLFF.

The rearrangement links TRBV13 to TRBJ2-7; D unresolved. The CDR3 sequence is 12 residues long. V dropped 3 bases and J dropped 4 bases, with 7 bases sitting between them. The germline gives CDR1 PRHDT, CDR2 FYEKMQ (reference sequence). CDR3 nucleotide sequence: TGTGCCAGCAGCTTCTCGAGGTACGAGCAGTACTTC. It specifies CASSFSRYEQYF.

V is TRBV2 and J is TRBJ1-5; TRBD1 matches 7 bases. CDR1 and CDR2 (germline): SNHLY, FYNNEI. This CDR3 spans 14 amino acids. The J segment lost 0 bases and the V segment lost 7 bases, leaving 3 bases of the junction unmatched. DNA for the CDR3: TGTGCCAGCACGACAGGGAATAGCAATCAGCCCCAGCATTTT. As protein: CASTTGNSNQPQHF.

To note about this clone: At the DNA level, this CDR3 is encoded by other sequences in the same sample as well. This chain connects TRBV5-6 to TRBJ2-1, with TRBD2 matching 13 bases. Germline CDR1 SGHDT, CDR2 YYEEEE. V dropped 4 bases and J dropped 7; count of bases not matched to a gene: 5. The CDR3 is 15 residues long. In DNA form, the CDR3 reads TGTGCCAGCAGCACACTAGCGGGGGGGCGTAATGAGCAGTTCTTC. This encodes CASSTLAGGRNEQFF.

The chain combines TRBV7-3 with TRBJ1-1; D is uncertain. The CDR3 totals 13 residues. V was pared by 4 bases and J by 5 bases, with 11 bases between. Germline V gene data show CDR1 as SGHTA and CDR2 as FQGTGA. CDR3 sequence (DNA): TGTGCCAGCAGCTCAGGCCCTGGGACTGAAGCTTTCTTT. Protein sequence: CASSSGPGTEAFF.

A single count supports this clone. The rearrangement joins TRBV7-9 to TRBJ1-4; 8 bases are a match to TRBD1. The CDR3 length is 14 residues. CDR1 is SEHNR, CDR2 FQNEAQ, per germline (reference sequence). V shed 5 bases and J 6 bases; nucleotides not matched to a gene: 5. CDR3 in DNA: TGTGCCAGCAGCATCAGGGGGCCAGATGAAAAACTGTTTTTT. This codes for CASSIRGPDEKLFF.

The rearrangement links TRBV6-4 to TRBJ2-5, with 12 bases that match TRBD2. Germline V lookup: CDR1 MRHNA, CDR2 SNTAGT. Trimming at V came to 3 bases and at J to 2 bases, leaving 1 base not matched to a gene. The CDR3 spans 15 residues. The CDR3 sequence: CASSEGTSGQETQYF. In nucleotides, the CDR3 is TGTGCCAGCAGTGAAGGGACTAGCGGGCAAGAGACCCAGTACTTC.

The chain uses TRBV6-9 and TRBJ1-1; D uncertain. Deletions cut 4 bases from V and 2 bases from J, with 11 bases between. The CDR3 runs to 14 residues. Germline loops: CDR1 MNHGY, CDR2 SVAAGI. CDR3 sequence reads: CASSSLAVNTEAFF. The CDR3, as DNA: TGTGCCAGCAGTTCCCTTGCAGTCAACACTGAAGCTTTCTTT.

V is TRBV5-6 and J is TRBJ1-1; 8 nucleotides match TRBD1. Trimming removed 4 bases from V and 1 base from J; junction bases left unmatched: 3. Germline assignment: CDR1 SGHDT and CDR2 YYEEEE. The CDR3 is 14 residues long. CDR3 sequence: CASSDGTGNTEAFF. In DNA, the CDR3 is TGTGCCAGCAGCGACGGGACAGGGAACACTGAAGCTTTCTTT.

This chain links TRBV5-4 with TRBJ2-5; 8 positions match TRBD1. The CDR3 contains 16 residues. Trimming cost V 4 bases and J 1 base; bases outside gene matches: 9. Germline values: CDR1 SGHNT, CDR2 YYREEE (reference sequence). CDR3 protein: CASSPSGTGSQETQYF. DNA for the CDR3: TGTGCCAGCAGCCCCTCCGGGACAGGCTCCCAAGAGACCCAGTACTTC.

This chain connects TRBV5-1 to TRBJ1-1; D remains unclear. Germline V CDR1 and CDR2: SGHRS, YFSETQ. The CDR3 is 14 amino acids. The germline V and J ends were trimmed by 0 bases and 10 bases, with 16 bases remaining between them. The CDR3 sequence: CASSLGGSVEGAFF. CDR3 coding DNA: TGCGCCAGCAGCTTGGGAGGCTCGGTGGAGGGAGCTTTCTTT.

This rearrangement joins TRBV2 to TRBJ2-3; 15 bases line up with TRBD2. Germline V gene lookup returns CDR1 SNHLY and CDR2 FYNNEI. This CDR3 is 17 amino acids long. With 7 bases clipped from V and 4 bases from J, the junction kept 9 bases outside the gene matches. The CDR3 DNA reads TGTGCCAGCACCACCGGACTAGCGGGGGGGAGCGCAGATACGCAGTATTTT. Translating gives CASTTGLAGGSADTQYF.

The V and J genes are TRBV10-3 and TRBJ1-5; the match to TRBD1 covers 8 bases. V lost 10 bases and J lost 6; bases outside the gene matches: 11. The CDR3 sequence is 14 residues long. Germline CDR1 reads ENHRY; CDR2 reads SYGVKD. CDR3 nucleotides: TGTGCCACCACGGACGGACAGGGCAGTCAGCCCCAGCATTTT. As protein: CATTDGQGSQPQHF.

The chain combines TRBV7-2 with TRBJ2-1; D gene unclear. V lost 5 bases and J lost 4, with 12 bases in between. The CDR3 consists of 14 residues. Germline CDR1 and CDR2: SGHTA and FQGNSA. DNA for the CDR3: TGTGCCAGCAGCCTGGGTGACTTGTACAATGAGCAGTTCTTC. Translation: CASSLGDLYNEQFF.

The chain links TRBV6-5 to TRBJ1-2; TRBD1 might be the D (6 bases). The germline V gene encodes CDR1 MNHEY and CDR2 SVGAGI. Trimming removed 7 bases at V and 5 bases at J, with 17 bases between. The CDR3 totals 14 residues. The CDR3 loop is CASITQGLRYGYTF. The CDR3 region has the DNA TGTGCCAGCATTACACAGGGATTGAGATATGGCTACACCTTC.

The rearrangement joins TRBV2 to TRBJ1-2; TRBD1 matches 11 bases. Trimming at V came to 3 bases and at J to 4 bases, leaving 4 bases not matched to a gene. Germline V gene sequence: CDR1 SNHLY, CDR2 FYNNEI. The CDR3 sequence is 15 residues long. The CDR3 DNA reads as TGTGCCAGCAGTGATCAGGACAGGGGGCCCTATGGCTACACCTTC. Its protein is CASSDQDRGPYGYTF.

This chain uses TRBV4-3 with TRBJ1-6; the D is unclear. Germline CDR1 reads LGHNA; CDR2 reads YSLEER. The CDR3 runs to 16 residues. V was shortened by 0 bases and J by 10 bases, with 16 bases between the two germline ends. The CDR3 region is CASSQDLQELRSPLHF. The CDR3 DNA reads TGCGCCAGCAGCCAAGATTTGCAGGAATTGCGATCACCCCTCCACTTT.

The V and J genes are TRBV6-6 and TRBJ2-7; maybe TRBD2 (6 bases). Germline CDR1 is MNHNY and CDR2 is SVGAGI (reference sequence). The CDR3 length is 13 residues. The V end was cut by 6 bases, the J end by 2 bases, with 11 bases between. The CDR3 protein is CASSQEGAYEQYF. Written as DNA, the CDR3 is TGTGCCAGCAGCCAGGAGGGAGCCTACGAGCAGTACTTC.

The V call is TRBV27, the J call TRBJ2-5, with TRBD2 identical over 8 bases. With V trimmed by 8 bases and J by 0 bases, 8 bases remained unmatched. The length of the CDR3 is 15 residues. Germline CDR1 is MNHEY and CDR2 is SMNVEV (reference sequence). The CDR3: CASSLGGGYQETQYF. CDR3 in DNA: TGTGCCAGCTCTCTTGGCGGGGGGTACCAAGAGACCCAGTACTTC.

The chain employs TRBV5-1 and TRBJ2-5; D not certain. V was shortened by 4 bases and J by 0 bases, with 10 bases between the two germline ends. The CDR3 sequence is 14 residues long. Germline CDR1 and CDR2: SGHRS and YFSETQ. CDR3 residues: CASSRSADQETQYF. In DNA form, the CDR3 reads TGCGCCAGCAGCCGGAGCGCCGACCAAGAGACCCAGTACTTC.

This chain links TRBV6-5 with TRBJ2-5, with 8 bases identical to TRBD1. Germline V CDR1 and CDR2: MNHEY, SVGAGI. The CDR3 loop spans 13 amino acids. V lost 5 bases and J lost 2; bases outside the gene matches: 1. In DNA form, the CDR3 reads TGTGCCAGCAGTAACAGGGGGCAAGAGACCCAGTACTTC. The encoded protein is CASSNRGQETQYF.

The chain links TRBV6-6 to TRBJ1-4; the match to TRBD1 covers 10 bases. Germline-derived CDR1 and CDR2 are MNHNY and SVGAGI (reference sequence). The CDR3 has 14 residues. Trimming at V came to 6 bases and at J to 6 bases, leaving 4 bases not matched to a gene. CDR3 DNA sequence: TGTGCCAGCAGCTCGGGACAGGGGTATGAAAAACTGTTTTTT. It yields the protein CASSSGQGYEKLFF.

This rearrangement joins TRBV5-6 to TRBJ2-2; D may be TRBD1 (6 bases). Per the germline V gene, CDR1 is SGHDT and CDR2 is YYEEEE. CDR3 length equals 15 residues. The V and J ends lost 0 bases and 1 base respectively, with 7 bases between them. The CDR3 sequence is CASSLVDRNTGELFF. Written as DNA, the CDR3 is TGTGCCAGCAGCTTGGTGGACAGGAACACCGGGGAGCTGTTTTTT.

The genes are TRBV6-6 and TRBJ2-3; 8 positions match TRBD2. Germline V gene sequence: CDR1 MNHNY, CDR2 SVGAGI (reference sequence). The CDR3 contains 13 residues. The trim removed 9 bases at V and 1 base at J, leaving 3 bases unmatched. CDR3 in amino acids: CASLSGGTDTQYF. The CDR3 DNA follows: TGTGCCAGTCTTAGCGGGGGCACAGATACGCAGTATTTT.

The V call is TRBV2, the J call TRBJ1-1; perhaps TRBD1 as D (6 bases). V was pared by 3 bases and J by 5 bases, with 22 bases between. Germline assignment: CDR1 SNHLY and CDR2 FYNNEI. This CDR3 region has 17 residues. CDR3 amino acids: CASSERGQGRGGTEAFF. In nucleotides, the CDR3 is TGTGCCAGCAGTGAGAGGGGACAAGGGAGGGGTGGGACTGAAGCTTTCTTT.

This rearrangement joins TRBV13 to TRBJ1-1; 7 bases fit TRBD1. Germline CDR1 PRHDT, CDR2 FYEKMQ (reference sequence). The CDR3 has 18 residues. J was trimmed by 0 bases and V by 6 bases; bases with no gene match: 16. The CDR3 here is CASRGLVWGQPMNTEAFF. Here the CDR3 DNA reads TGTGCCAGCAGGGGTCTTGTTTGGGGACAGCCTATGAACACTGAAGCTTTCTTT.

This clone came up a few times. The J gene is TRBJ2-3, the V gene TRBV18; TRBD1 aligns across 8 bases. The junction had 7 bases not matched to a gene; V was cut back by 1 base and J by 4 bases. Looked up from germline, CDR1 is KGHSH and CDR2 is LQKENI. This CDR3 spans 16 amino acids. CDR3 sequence (DNA): TGTGCCAGCTCACCACAGGGACAGGATACGTCAGATACGCAGTATTTT. Translation: CASSPQGQDTSDTQYF.

The chain has TRBV4-1 and TRBJ2-3; D not resolved. This CDR3 contains 17 residues. Trimming pared 2 bases from V and 6 bases from J, leaving 21 bases between. Germline CDR1 reads MGHRA; CDR2 reads YSYEKL. The CDR3 region has the DNA TGCGCCAGCAGCCAATCCCCGTCCCCTTTGACGAGGGATACGCAGTATTTT. Its protein product is CASSQSPSPLTRDTQYF.